This T cell receptor (beta chain) was captured by sequencing in a study of OX40 agonist ivuxolimab in advanced cancers. Context from the whole study: Ivuxolimab was a fully human IgG2 agonistic monoclonal antibody targeting the costimulatory receptor OX40 (CD134). In the dose-escalation cohort, roughly 80% of patients were male, and the mean age was approximately 60 years, with a range of about 23 to 85. The paper reports the monotherapy dose-escalation portion (N ≈ 50 patients) of the phase I ivuxolimab trial. Prior anti-PD-1, anti-PD-L1 or anti-CTLA-4 therapy was permitted, and checkpoint inhibitors had been received by less than 45% of dose-escalation patients. Of the approximately 54 dose-escalation patients, hepatocellular carcinoma was present in approximately 20, melanoma in some 15, renal cell carcinoma in 9 and head and neck cancer in 9. Peripheral TCRbeta sequencing aimed to test whether ivuxolimab altered TCR sequence diversity and caused clonal T-cell expansion. Partial responses occurred in three dose-escalation patients: two with cutaneous melanoma and one with hepatocellular carcinoma. Intravenous ivuxolimab was administered to patients every 2 weeks at six dose levels: 0.01, 0.1, 0.3, 1.5, 3 and 10 mg/kg.

Results and caveats for the whole study, not just this receptor: On average, CD8+ T cells showed more expanded clones than CD4+ T cells after ivuxolimab. At doses of 0.1 to 3.0 mg/kg, clonal expansion of both CD4+ and CD8+ T cells in blood was seen between baseline and week 6. Low levels of normalized T-cell clonal expansion were also shown by some nonresponding patients. Partial responders in the 0.1-3.0 mg/kg groups had among the lowest normalized peripheral clonal expansion, especially among CD8+ T cells. Which antigens the clonally expanded peripheral T cells were specific for was not determined.

V has 3 bases trimmed and J has 4 bases trimmed; junction bases matching no gene number 11. There are 17 amino acids in the CDR3, from cysteine to phenylalanine inclusive. Only the CDR3 portion is preserved as DNA: 51 bases, with reading frame beginning at the first base. CDR1 and CDR2 were assigned from the germline V gene as LGHNA and YSLEER. Genomic DNA was isolated from the sorted cells so that the TCRbeta CDR3 region could be sequenced. The immunoSEQ Assay was used for sequencing of TCRbeta CDR3 regions. Not all clones reach the TCRdb copy of this immuneACCESS table, which keeps in-frame sequences only. Checked studies attribute under half of the gap to unresolved V genes and leave the rest unexplained. Across this sample there are around 92,000 clones, with roughly 94% seen only once. 0.15% to 0.2% of the sample is in the top ten clones. Worth noting for this clone: There is no known antigen for this receptor. Qualities for individual bases were not recorded, and no much larger clone is one base off.

Patients with autoimmune disease history or receiving systemic immunosuppression were excluded from the trial. Peripheral blood for TCR sequencing was drawn from every dose cohort at baseline, at cycle 4 day 1 and at cycle 7 day 1. Samples were obtained from an open-label, multicenter, first-in-human phase I dose-escalation trial of ivuxolimab. Adults with locally advanced or metastatic melanoma, renal cell, hepatocellular, or head and neck squamous cell carcinoma were enrolled in the trial. CD4+ and CD8+ T cells were sorted separately from peripheral blood before TCR sequencing. Sample: CD4+ or CD8+ T cells sorted from blood, taken in a trial of the OX40 agonist ivuxolimab. This sequence was found in an adult with an advanced solid tumor such as melanoma, head and neck, liver or kidney cancer. The chain is assembled from TRBV4-3 and TRBJ1-2; the junction holds 10 bases that match TRBD1. The DNA is TGCGCCAGCAGCCATACAAGCCTGACAGGGGGCCGCTATGGCTACACCTTC. This encodes CASSHTSLTGGRYGYTF.